The T cell receptor (beta chain) described here comes from a study of CD8 T cells in Susac syndrome. Across the whole study: At the time of blood draw, patients with Susac syndrome were therapy-naive, receiving corticosteroids, or receiving intravenous immunoglobulin alone.

Regarding this clonotype: What it recognizes is unknown.

Study-wide results and caveats: When the CD4+ T cell repertoires of patients with Susac syndrome were examined, they did not show any clonal expansion. The study conceded that its TCR sequencing and HLA analysis involved relatively few individuals.

The CDR3 runs to 12 residues. V lost 6 bases, J lost 7 bases, and 10 bases lay in between. Germline V gives CDR1 SNHLY, CDR2 FYNNEI. Random hexamers primed reverse transcription of 0.5 to 1 ug RNA. A multiplex approach, immunoSEQ multiplex PCR, amplified TCR beta CDR3 across 54 Vbeta and 13 Jbeta. In TCRdb, the immunoSEQ multiplex PCR reads were re-called with MiXCR into one record per CDR3 protein. The sample has about 180,000 distinct CDR3 sequences; 85% to 95% are singletons. This TCR was sampled from a human donor with Susac syndrome. J is TRBJ2-1 and V is TRBV2; D might be TRBD1 (5 bases). The source material was CD4+ T cells from PBMCs. CDR3: CASSSQGNEQFF. Written as DNA, the CDR3 is TGTGCCAGCAGCTCGCAGGGAAATGAGCAGTTCTTC.